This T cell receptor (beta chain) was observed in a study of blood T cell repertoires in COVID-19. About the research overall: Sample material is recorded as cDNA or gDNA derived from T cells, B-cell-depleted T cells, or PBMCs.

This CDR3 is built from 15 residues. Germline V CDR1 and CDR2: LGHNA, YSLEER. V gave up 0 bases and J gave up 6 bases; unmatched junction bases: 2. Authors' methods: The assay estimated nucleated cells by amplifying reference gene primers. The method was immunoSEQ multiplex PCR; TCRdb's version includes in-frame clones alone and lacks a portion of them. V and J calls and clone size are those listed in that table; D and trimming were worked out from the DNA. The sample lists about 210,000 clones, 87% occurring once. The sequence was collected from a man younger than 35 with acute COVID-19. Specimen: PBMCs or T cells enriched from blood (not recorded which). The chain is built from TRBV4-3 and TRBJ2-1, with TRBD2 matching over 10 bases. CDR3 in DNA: TGCGCCAGCAGCCAAGATTCTAGCGGGAGCAATGAGCAGTTCTTC. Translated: CASSQDSSGSNEQFF.